The 27 T cell receptor beta chains reported below all come from one sample, sequenced in a study of T cell responses to AZD1222 COVID-19 vaccine. Sequencing was performed with immunoSEQ multiplex PCR; in TCRdb, only in-frame clones are kept and a portion is missing. This repertoire shows under 50,000 clones, around 90% found once; its top ten account for approximately 26%. The specimen comprised peripheral blood, sampled 28 days after the second dose of the MenACWY control vaccine. The source of these receptors is an adult who received the MenACWY meningococcal vaccine as a control.

The chain recombines TRBV19 with TRBJ2-1; 10 bases map to TRBD2. Germline CDR1 and CDR2: LNHDA and SQIVND (reference sequence). This CDR3 comprises 16 residues. Trimming cost V 6 bases and J 4 bases; bases outside gene matches: 9. Here the CDR3 DNA reads TGTGCCAGTAGCATACCCGGGACTAGCGCGTACAATGAGCAGTTCTTC. The encoded protein is CASSIPGTSAYNEQFF.

The V and J genes are TRBV5-1 and TRBJ2-1, with 8 bases lining up with TRBD1. This CDR3 contains 12 residues. The J segment lost 7 bases and the V segment lost 4 bases, leaving 1 base of the junction unmatched. CDR1 SGHRS and CDR2 YFSETQ come from the germline V gene. As DNA, the CDR3 is TGCGCCAGCAGCCGGACAGGGAATGAGCAGTTCTTC. It specifies CASSRTGNEQFF.

The rearrangement links TRBV28 to TRBJ2-1, with D possibly being TRBD2 (5 bases). Trimming took off 2 bases at V and 7 bases at J, with 6 bases between the two ends. The CDR3 is 12 residues long. Germline V CDR1 and CDR2: MDHEN, SYDVKM. CDR3 sequence: CASSLRRNEQFF. CDR3 in DNA: TGTGCCAGCAGTTTAAGGAGGAATGAGCAGTTCTTC.

J is TRBJ2-1 and V is TRBV19, with D tentatively TRBD1 or TRBD2 (5 bases each). Per the germline V gene, CDR1 is LNHDA and CDR2 is SQIVND (reference sequence). The length of the CDR3 is 16 residues. The V end was cut by 6 bases, the J end by 4 bases, with 19 bases between. CDR3 amino acids: CASRNSGTVEYNEQFF. The CDR3 DNA is TGTGCCAGTAGAAATTCTGGGACCGTCGAATACAATGAGCAGTTCTTC.

J is TRBJ2-5 and V is TRBV3-1 (or the pseudogene TRBV3-2), with 11 positions matching TRBD2. Germline lookup yields CDR1 LGHDT and CDR2 YNNKEL (reference sequence). With V trimmed by 8 bases and J by 2 bases, 16 bases remained unmatched. The CDR3 has 18 residues. Here the CDR3 reads CASSTRRLAGRIQETQYF. DNA for the CDR3: TGTGCCAGCTCCACCCGGAGACTAGCGGGAAGAATTCAAGAGACCCAGTACTTC.

V is TRBV27 and J is TRBJ1-5, with a possible D match to TRBD1 (5 bases). V lost 6 bases, J lost 0 bases, and 15 bases lay in between. Germline CDR1 reads MNHEY; CDR2 reads SMNVEV (reference sequence). This CDR3 has 16 amino acids. The CDR3 reads CASSHAGFHSNQPQHF. The DNA of the CDR3 is TGTGCCAGCAGCCACGCAGGGTTCCATAGCAATCAGCCCCAGCATTTT.

The chain links TRBV5-4 to TRBJ1-1, with D possibly being TRBD1 (6 bases). The germline CDR1 and CDR2 sequences are SGHNT and YYREEE (reference sequence). The CDR3 extends over 16 amino acids. The V gene lost 5 bases and the J gene lost 3 bases, with 20 bases spanning the gap. The CDR3, as DNA: TGTGCCAGCAGGACAAACGACAGGTCTTATTACACTGAAGCTTTCTTT. Its translation is CASRTNDRSYYTEAFF.

This clone has only one observation. The V and J genes are TRBV5-1 and TRBJ2-7; 9 positions agree with TRBD1. This CDR3 contains 16 residues. Germline values: CDR1 SGHRS, CDR2 YFSETQ. V lost 0 bases and J lost 1; bases outside the gene matches: 5. CDR3 region: CASSLVRGTGSYEQYF. CDR3 DNA: TGCGCCAGCAGCTTGGTGAGGGGGACAGGGTCCTACGAGCAGTACTTC.

The chain links TRBV18 to TRBJ1-3; no definite D call. Germline lookup yields CDR1 KGHSH and CDR2 LQKENI. With 3 bases removed from V and 2 bases from J, the gap between germline ends came to 8 bases. The CDR3 has 14 residues. This chain's CDR3 is CASSPGETGNTIYF. CDR3 DNA: TGTGCCAGCTCACCCGGAGAGACTGGAAACACCATATATTTT. Full variable domain (rest looked up from reference TRBV18 and TRBJ1-3): NAGVMQNPRHLVRRRGQEARLRCSPMKGHSHVYWYRQLPEEGLKFMVYLQKENIIDESGMPKERFSAEFPKEGPSILRIQQVVRGDSAAYFCASSPGETGNTIYFGEGSWLTVV.

The chain carries TRBV24-1 and TRBJ2-5; D may match TRBD1 or TRBD2 (5 bases each). CDR1 KGHDR and CDR2 SFDVKD come from the germline V gene. The V and J ends lost 2 bases and 2 bases respectively, with 8 bases between them. This CDR3 region has 14 residues. Here the CDR3 reads CATSDSGRQETQYF. The CDR3 DNA follows: TGTGCCACCAGTGATTCAGGGAGACAAGAGACCCAGTACTTC.

This clone was counted a few times. The rearrangement links TRBV5-1 to TRBJ2-2, with D possibly being TRBD1 (6 bases). The CDR3 runs 14 residues. Germline-derived CDR1 and CDR2 are SGHRS and YFSETQ. V dropped 9 bases and J dropped 0 bases, with 12 bases sitting between them. The CDR3 here is CATTTGANTGELFF. CDR3 coding DNA: TGCGCCACTACGACAGGAGCGAACACCGGGGAGCTGTTTTTT. Complete variable domain (other parts from reference TRBV5-1 and TRBJ2-2): KAGVTQTPRYLIKTRGQQVTLSCSPISGHRSVSWYQQTPGQGLQFLFEYFSETQRNKGNFPGRFSGRQFSNSRSEMNVSTLELGDSALYLCATTTGANTGELFFGEGSRLTVL.

The V gene is TRBV7-2, the J gene TRBJ1-2; possible D gene TRBD1, 6 bases. Germline V gene sequence: CDR1 SGHTA, CDR2 FQGNSA. Between the trimmed V and J ends, which lost 3 bases and 2 bases, there was a span of 13 bases. This CDR3 comprises 15 residues. CDR3 in amino acids: CASSFTGSPNYGYTF. CDR3 coding DNA: TGTGCCAGCAGCTTCACAGGGTCCCCAAACTATGGCTACACCTTC.

The sample holds one count of this clone. The V call is TRBV12-3 or TRBV12-4, the J call TRBJ2-5, with D uncertain. The CDR3 length is 13 residues. Trimming took off 1 base at V and 5 bases at J, with 8 bases between the two ends. CDR3 nucleotides: TGTGCCAGCAGTTTAGGTTCTGGGGAGACCCAGTACTTC. Its translation: CASSLGSGETQYF.

CDR3 protein: CASTVTGVYGYTF. CDR3 DNA sequence: TGTGCCAGCACTGTAACGGGAGTATATGGCTACACCTTC. V and J are TRBV28 and TRBJ1-2; D call uncertain. The germline V gene has CDR1 MDHEN and CDR2 SYDVKM. V was clipped by 7 bases and J by 5 bases, with 14 bases between them. This CDR3 region has 13 residues.

The J gene is TRBJ2-7, the V gene TRBV4-1; no reliable D call. The CDR3 extends over 14 amino acids. V was pared by 1 base and J by 2 bases, with 9 bases between. Germline V gene lookup returns CDR1 MGHRA and CDR2 YSYEKL. This CDR3 reads CASSQVGVAYEQYF. In DNA form, the CDR3 reads TGCGCCAGCAGCCAAGTTGGGGTAGCCTACGAGCAGTACTTC.

The chain links TRBV30 to TRBJ1-5; possibly TRBD1 for D (5 bases). V lost 5 bases and J 3 bases, leaving 8 bases between the germline ends. The germline V gene has CDR1 GTSNPN and CDR2 SVGIG (reference sequence). The CDR3 is made up of 12 amino acids. The CDR3 sequence: CAWGGYNQPQHF. The DNA of the CDR3 is TGTGCCTGGGGGGGGTACAATCAGCCCCAGCATTTT.

The V and J genes are TRBV5-5 and TRBJ1-4, with 8 bases fitting TRBD1. This CDR3 spans 15 amino acids. Germline CDR1 reads SGHKS; CDR2 reads YYEKEE (reference sequence). V gave up 4 bases and J gave up 7 bases; unmatched junction bases: 9. This CDR3 reads CASSLQGQAFEKLFF. Written as DNA, the CDR3 is TGTGCCAGCAGCCTCCAGGGACAGGCATTTGAAAAACTGTTTTTT.

This chain joins TRBV29-1 and TRBJ1-1, with TRBD1 matching 9 bases. With 7 bases clipped from V and 7 bases from J, the junction kept 13 bases outside the gene matches. Germline assignment: CDR1 SQVTM and CDR2 ANQGSEA. The CDR3 is made up of 14 amino acids. The CDR3 sequence: CSGGPQGASGEAFF. CDR3 coding DNA: TGCAGCGGCGGACCACAGGGGGCTAGTGGTGAAGCTTTCTTT.

About this clone itself: A read error may account for a junction end that differs from germline. The chain couples TRBV7-3 to TRBJ2-2; 12 bases line up with TRBD2. The CDR3 loop spans 16 amino acids. The germline V gene encodes CDR1 SGHTA and CDR2 FQGTGA. The CDR3 protein is CASSLTGLAGTGELFF. DNA for the CDR3: TGTGCCAGCAGCCTAACCGGACTAGCGGGGACCGGGGAGCTGTTTTTT.

The chain links TRBV11-2 to TRBJ2-2; D not resolved. Germline loops: CDR1 SGHAT, CDR2 FQNNGV. The CDR3 is 14 residues long. V shed 4 bases and J shed 2 bases, with 8 bases lying between them. This CDR3 is CASSSRRNTGELFF. DNA of the CDR3: TGTGCCAGCAGCTCCAGACGCAACACCGGGGAGCTGTTTTTT.

V gene TRBV10-3 combines with J gene TRBJ2-7, with 9 bases lining up with TRBD1. Germline values: CDR1 ENHRY, CDR2 SYGVKD. The V gene end was trimmed by 4 bases and the J gene end by 2 bases; junction bases not matched to a gene: 6. This CDR3 comprises 15 residues. CDR3 nucleotides: TGTGCCATCAGTGGGGGGACAGGGATTCCCTACGAGCAGTACTTC. Its translation is CAISGGTGIPYEQYF.

The V and J genes are TRBV27 and TRBJ2-7; D might be TRBD2 (6 bases). Germline CDR1 is MNHEY and CDR2 is SMNVEV (reference sequence). The CDR3 is 15 amino acids. Trimming took 3 bases from V and 2 from J, leaving 14 bases between them. CDR3 DNA: TGTGCCAGCAGTTTGAGAGAGGGGACTGCCTACGAGCAGTACTTC. Protein product: CASSLREGTAYEQYF.

The chain couples TRBV29-1 to TRBJ2-7, with D unclear. The CDR3 extends over 12 amino acids. V lost 1 base and J 7 bases, leaving 11 bases between the germline ends. CDR1 and CDR2 from the germline V gene are SQVTM and ANQGSEA. The CDR3 loop is CSVEVYPREQYF. CDR3 nucleotide sequence: TGCAGCGTTGAAGTCTACCCTCGGGAGCAGTACTTC.

The chain carries TRBV19 and TRBJ2-3; D is possibly TRBD1 or TRBD2 (5 bases each). The CDR3 is 13 residues long. Trimming pared 4 bases from V and 2 bases from J, leaving 7 bases between. Germline CDR1 LNHDA, CDR2 SQIVND (reference sequence). The CDR3 sequence: CASSRGDTDTQYF. As DNA, the CDR3 is TGTGCCAGTAGTAGAGGGGACACAGATACGCAGTATTTT.

The chain couples TRBV11-2 to TRBJ2-2; maybe TRBD1 (5 bases). V lost 4 bases, J lost 7 bases, and 16 bases lay in between. From germline, CDR1 is SGHAT and CDR2 FQNNGV. This CDR3 is 15 amino acids long. CDR3 coding DNA: TGTGCCAGCAGCTCGCTAACAGGAAGGAACGGGGAGCTGTTTTTT. Protein product: CASSSLTGRNGELFF.

The chain recombines TRBV6-6 with TRBJ1-2; no firm D call. CDR1 MNHNY and CDR2 SVGAGI come from the germline V gene (reference sequence). V lost 6 bases and J 3 bases, leaving 14 bases between the germline ends. CDR3 size: 14 residues. The CDR3 sequence: CASRRAENYYGYTF. The CDR3 nucleotides read TGTGCCAGCAGGAGGGCAGAAAACTACTATGGCTACACCTTC.

The rearrangement links TRBV28 to TRBJ1-2; possibly TRBD1 for D (6 bases). V was pared by 3 bases and J by 7 bases, with 12 bases between. This CDR3 contains 13 residues. The germline V gene has CDR1 MDHEN and CDR2 SYDVKM. The CDR3 is CASSFRGGSGYTF. In DNA form, the CDR3 reads TGTGCCAGCAGTTTTCGTGGGGGCTCTGGCTACACCTTC.